Below, 14 T cell receptor beta chains from the same sample are listed, as sequenced in a study of Ad26.COV2.S vaccination and SARS-CoV-2 variants. Sequenced by immunoSEQ multiplex PCR; TCRdb stores in-frame clones only, minus some. The sample lists approximately 400,000 clones; roughly four fifths were seen once. Treatment noted: 15 to 20 received Ad26.COV2.S at low or high dose, single or two shots; about five received placebo; per-sample allocation not given. Collection of samples fell on day 63 after the first vaccine or placebo injection. Sequencing was performed on peripheral blood, taken in a trial of Ad26.COV2.S vaccine versus placebo. The receptor source for this set is a person between 18 and 60 years old who received the Ad26.COV2.S COVID-19 vaccine or a placebo.

This sequence joins TRBV19 and TRBJ1-1; weak D call: TRBD1 (5 bases). The CDR3 covers 15 residues. Germline CDR1 reads LNHDA; CDR2 reads SQIVND (reference sequence). The V end was cut by 5 bases, the J end by 1 base, with 14 bases between. The CDR3 nucleotides are TGTGCCAGTAGTTCGGTGGGGGTCCCGAACACTGAAGCTTTCTTT. This encodes CASSSVGVPNTEAFF.

The chain carries TRBV7-2 and TRBJ1-1; D might be TRBD1 (5 bases). V lost 5 bases to trimming and J lost 6 bases, with 13 bases between them. Per germline, CDR1 SGHTA and CDR2 FQGNSA. This CDR3 comprises 13 residues. CDR3 nucleotide sequence: TGTGCCAGCAGCGTCCGGGGGGACGCTGAAGCTTTCTTT. This sequence encodes CASSVRGDAEAFF. Using reference TRBV7-2 and TRBJ1-1 for the parts outside the CDR3, the full variable domain is GAGVSQSPSNKVTEKGKDVELRCDPISGHTALYWYRQSLGQGLEFLIYFQGNSAPDKSGLPSDRFSAERTGGSVSTLTIQRTQQEDSAVYLCASSVRGDAEAFFGQGTRLTVV.

The chain carries TRBV3-1 (or the pseudogene TRBV3-2) and TRBJ2-7; 9 bases match TRBD1. This CDR3 spans 17 amino acids. The V gene's germline CDR1 is LGHDT and CDR2 YNNKEL (reference sequence). V shed 4 bases, J shed 0 bases, and the junction held 10 bases outside the gene matches. CDR3 amino acids: CASSRNAGQGFSYEQYF. For the CDR3, the DNA is TGTGCCAGCAGCCGGAACGCCGGACAGGGGTTCTCCTACGAGCAGTACTTC.

The rearrangement links TRBV9 to TRBJ2-1; weak D call: TRBD2 (5 bases). The V gene's germline CDR1 is SGDLS and CDR2 YYNGEE. The germline V and J ends were trimmed by 0 bases and 6 bases, with 10 bases remaining between them. The CDR3 consists of 14 residues. CDR3 residues: CASSVVGLANEQFF. In DNA, the CDR3 is TGTGCCAGCAGCGTAGTTGGTCTAGCCAATGAGCAGTTCTTC.

The V call is TRBV9, the J call TRBJ1-3; no clear D. Trimming took 4 bases from V and 2 from J, leaving 10 bases between them. Germline V gene sequence: CDR1 SGDLS, CDR2 YYNGEE. This CDR3 contains 14 residues. In DNA, the CDR3 is TGTGCCAGCAGCCTATCAGGAGCTGGAAACACCATATATTTT. Residues: CASSLSGAGNTIYF.

In this sample, this clone turned up a few times. The chain has TRBV7-9 and TRBJ2-1; TRBD1 matches 10 bases. The CDR3 runs 15 residues. J lost 7 bases, V lost 6 bases, and 9 bases had no gene match. Germline CDR1 is SEHNR and CDR2 is FQNEAQ (reference sequence). The CDR3 protein is CASRSTGGWGNEQFF. In DNA form, the CDR3 reads TGTGCCAGCAGATCGACAGGGGGCTGGGGGAATGAGCAGTTCTTC.

This clone turned up a few times. The chain recombines TRBV3-1 (or the pseudogene TRBV3-2) with TRBJ2-1; the match to TRBD2 covers 14 bases. V was clipped by 4 bases and J by 10 bases; unmatched bases: 6. Looked up from germline, CDR1 is LGHDT and CDR2 is YNNKEL (reference sequence). The CDR3 runs 15 residues. In nucleotides, the CDR3 is TGTGCCAGCAGCCGTGGACTAGCGGGAGGTCCAGAGCAGTTCTTC. Protein: CASSRGLAGGPEQFF.

In nucleotides, the CDR3 is TGTGCCAGCAGTGGGTTCCGAGAGACCCAGTACTTC. Translation: CASSGFRETQYF. The V gene is TRBV2, the J gene TRBJ2-5, with unresolved D. The CDR3 runs to 12 residues. The germline V gene encodes CDR1 SNHLY and CDR2 FYNNEI. Trimming cost V 4 bases and J 4 bases, with 7 bases left between them.

The chain combines TRBV18 with TRBJ1-6; a possible D gene is TRBD1 (5 bases). The CDR3 extends over 14 amino acids. V was cut by 4 bases and J by 5 bases, with 9 bases left in between. Looked up from germline, CDR1 is KGHSH and CDR2 is LQKENI. The CDR3, as DNA: TGTGCCAGCTCACGACAGAAAGATAATTCACCCCTCCACTTT. It translates to CASSRQKDNSPLHF.

The chain is built from TRBV7-8 and TRBJ2-2; 8 nucleotides agree with TRBD2. V shed 1 base, J shed 6 bases, and the junction held 4 bases outside the gene matches. Per the germline V gene, CDR1 is SGHVS and CDR2 is FQNEAQ. The CDR3 spans 15 residues. The CDR3 DNA reads as TGTGCCAGCAGCTTAGTGGGACTAGATCCCGGGGAGCTGTTTTTT. Translation gives CASSLVGLDPGELFF.

The sample holds a few counts of this clone. J is TRBJ2-7 and V is TRBV27, with TRBD2 matching over 11 bases. Germline V gene lookup returns CDR1 MNHEY and CDR2 SMNVEV (reference sequence). The CDR3 loop spans 14 amino acids. V trimming: 6 bases; J trimming: 2 bases; junction bases outside the gene matches: 3. CDR3 sequence: CASRSSGRAYEQYF. The CDR3 DNA sequence: TGTGCCAGCAGGAGTAGCGGGAGGGCCTACGAGCAGTACTTC.

The table lists this clone with a count of one. The chain links TRBV7-9 to TRBJ2-3, with D perhaps matching TRBD1 (6 bases). The CDR3 extends over 14 amino acids. The germline CDR1 and CDR2 sequences are SEHNR and FQNEAQ (reference sequence). V lost 2 bases and J lost 4, with 10 bases in between. The chain's CDR3 is CASSLPGDPDTQYF. The CDR3 DNA follows: TGTGCCAGCAGCTTACCAGGGGACCCAGATACGCAGTATTTT.

CDR3 sequence reads: CASSPPGKSYEQYF. CDR3 in DNA: TGTGCCAGCAGCCCCCCGGGGAAATCCTACGAGCAGTACTTC. The chain has TRBV7-2 and TRBJ2-7; D might be TRBD2 (5 bases). CDR3 length: 14 amino acids. Trimming took 5 bases from V and 1 from J, leaving 12 bases between them. The germline CDR1 and CDR2 sequences are SGHTA and FQGNSA.

This sequence joins TRBV27 and TRBJ1-5; D gene uncertain. This CDR3 is 15 amino acids long. Germline-derived CDR1 and CDR2 are MNHEY and SMNVEV (reference sequence). V lost 2 bases, J lost 0 bases, and 8 bases lay in between. As DNA, the CDR3 is TGTGCCAGCAGTTTAGCAGTTGATAGCAATCAGCCCCAGCATTTT. Translation: CASSLAVDSNQPQHF.